In its sample, the clone carrying this T cell receptor (beta chain) was seen once. Some clones are missing from TCRdb's copy, which holds only in-frame ones; the method was immunoSEQ multiplex PCR. The sample contains about 240,000 clones, 92% of which appear only once. These data belong to a study of blood T cell repertoires in COVID-19. The germline CDR1 and CDR2 sequences are KGHDR and SFDVKD. This CDR3 has 16 residues. V shed 4 bases and J shed 0 bases, with 12 bases lying between them. The sequenced sample was peripheral blood. This rearrangement joins TRBV24-1 to TRBJ1-5; possibly TRBD1 for D (6 bases). The TCR sequence derives from a man in his thirties or forties with COVID-19, enrolled during active disease. The CDR3 DNA follows: TGTGCCACCAGTGACTTGGACAGCTATAGCAATCAGCCCCAGCATTTT. The encoded protein is CATSDLDSYSNQPQHF.